Listed below are T cell receptor beta chains from one sample, sequenced in a study of shared clonotypes between healthy human individuals. Sequenced by immunoSEQ multiplex PCR; TCRdb stores in-frame clones only, minus some. This table has just over 2,000,000 clones, around 96% appearing once. Sample: naive CD8+ T cells sorted from blood. The receptors were gathered from a man between 18 and 35 years old in good health. Each CDR3 is given with its conserved first and last residue. A D gene is named only where the DNA matches it firmly. A row's size may be missing; if present it is once, few, many or a size class.

clone_size j_call d_call v_call cdr3_aa cdr3_nt
- TRBJ1-1 - TRBV7-2 CASSLGARNTEAFF TGTGCCAGCAGCCTGGGGGCGAGGAACACTGAAGCTTTCTTT
- TRBJ1-4 - TRBV5-6 CASSGTIATNEKLFF TGTGCCAGCAGCGGAACCATAGCAACTAATGAAAAACTGTTTTTT
- TRBJ2-3 TRBD2 TRBV7-9 CASSLRGGRSTDTQYF TGTGCCAGCAGCCTCCGCGGGGGAAGGAGCACAGATACGCAGTATTTT
- TRBJ1-1 - TRBV5-4 CASSLLNTEAFF TGTGCCAGCAGCTTGTTGAACACTGAAGCTTTCTTT
- TRBJ1-1 - TRBV28 CASSLYYEAFF TGTGCCAGCAGTCTCTACTACGAAGCTTTCTTT
- TRBJ2-5 - TRBV6-6 CASSYSNSQETQYF TGTGCCAGCAGTTACTCGAACTCCCAAGAGACCCAGTACTTC
- TRBJ1-1 - TRBV5-4 CASSLSEGGTEAFF TGTGCCAGCAGCTTGTCCGAGGGGGGTACTGAAGCTTTCTTT
- TRBJ1-2 - TRBV5-4 CASSLRGAYGYTF TGTGCCAGCAGCCTTCGGGGGGCCTATGGCTACACCTTC
- TRBJ1-2 - TRBV7-9 CASSLASRSGGYTF TGTGCCAGCAGCTTAGCGTCCAGGAGTGGTGGCTACACCTTC
- TRBJ2-3 TRBD1 TRBV30 CAWSATGISTDTQYF TGTGCCTGGAGTGCGACAGGGATTAGCACAGATACGCAGTATTTT
- TRBJ1-2 - TRBV5-4 CASSWGVGGYTF TGTGCCAGCAGCTGGGGAGTTGGGGGCTACACCTTC
- TRBJ1-1 - TRBV30 CAWSLTNKDPLGF TGTGCCTGGAGTTTAACTAACAAGGACCCCCTAGGCTTT
- TRBJ2-3 - TRBV5-6 CASSLTQGNTDTQYF TGTGCCAGCAGCCTGACGCAGGGGAACACAGATACGCAGTATTTT
- TRBJ2-2 - TRBV4-1 CASSPGTAGGGELFF TGCGCCAGCAGCCCCGGGACAGCGGGTGGCGGGGAGCTGTTTTTT
- TRBJ2-3 TRBD2 TRBV4-3 CASSQEWASGSGDTQYF TGCGCCAGCAGCCAAGAATGGGCTAGCGGGAGTGGAGATACGCAGTATTTT
- TRBJ2-1 TRBD2 TRBV4-3 CASSRGGPEEGNEQFF TGCGCCAGCAGCCGGGGGGGACCGGAGGAGGGCAATGAGCAGTTCTTC
few TRBJ1-1 - TRBV19 CASSPRDANAEAFF TGTGCCAGTAGCCCCCGGGATGCCAACGCTGAAGCTTTCTTT
- TRBJ1-1 TRBD1 TRBV28 CASRASRGSGSTEAFF TGTGCCAGCAGGGCCAGCAGGGGGTCAGGTAGCACTGAAGCTTTCTTT
- TRBJ2-1 TRBD1 TRBV27 CASSPGTGGYNEQFF TGTGCCAGCAGTCCCGGGACAGGGGGTTACAATGAGCAGTTCTTC
- TRBJ2-1 - TRBV11-2 CASSLIQGEQFF TGTGCCAGCAGCTTAATCCAGGGTGAGCAGTTCTTC
- TRBJ1-5 - TRBV6-1 CASSELTDSNQPQHF TGTGCCAGCAGTGAGCTGACGGATAGCAATCAGCCCCAGCATTTT
- TRBJ2-7 - TRBV5-6 CASSSGTELLYEQYF TGTGCCAGCAGCTCGGGGACGGAGCTCCTCTACGAGCAGTACTTC
- TRBJ2-5 - TRBV7-9 CASSSTGTKGETQYF TGTGCCAGCAGCTCAACCGGGACAAAGGGGGAGACCCAGTACTTC
- TRBJ2-7 - TRBV28 CASSYVPLGDEQYF TGTGCCAGCAGCTATGTACCCCTCGGGGACGAGCAGTACTTC
- TRBJ2-2 - TRBV9 CASTQGNTGELFF TGTGCCAGCACACAGGGGAACACCGGGGAGCTGTTTTTT
- TRBJ2-7 - TRBV7-2 CASSPQPLEQYF TGTGCCAGCAGCCCCCAACCTCTAGAGCAGTACTTC
- TRBJ2-5 - TRBV21-1 CASSKYGGPGETQYF TGTGCCAGCAGCAAGTATGGAGGGCCTGGAGAGACCCAGTACTTC
- TRBJ1-3 - TRBV6-1 CASSVLSSGNTIYF TGTGCCAGCAGTGTGCTAAGCTCTGGAAACACCATATATTTT
- TRBJ2-3 TRBD1 TRBV28 CASSTPGQGVSVTDTQYF TGTGCCAGCAGTACCCCGGGACAGGGGGTTTCGGTCACAGATACGCAGTATTTT
- TRBJ2-3 - TRBV5-1 CASSPDPYTDTQYF TGCGCCAGCAGCCCCGACCCCTACACAGATACGCAGTATTTT
- TRBJ2-5 TRBD2 TRBV2 CASSLTSGGFETQYF TGTGCCAGCAGTTTGACTAGCGGGGGGTTCGAGACCCAGTACTTC
- TRBJ2-7 - TRBV19 CASSWDSSYEQYF TGTGCCAGTAGTTGGGACTCCTCCTACGAGCAGTACTTC
- TRBJ1-2 TRBD1 TRBV9 CASSDTGVAYGYTF TGTGCCAGCAGCGACACAGGGGTGGCTTATGGCTACACCTTC
once TRBJ2-1 TRBD2 TRBV4-1 CASSQEVSGYYNEQFF TGCGCCAGCAGCCAAGAGGTTAGCGGGTATTACAATGAGCAGTTCTTC
few TRBJ1-5 - TRBV27 CASTRTGDSNQPQHF TGTGCCAGCACCCGCACAGGAGATAGCAATCAGCCCCAGCATTTT
once TRBJ1-2 - TRBV6-5 CASSPPGGYTF TGTGCCAGCAGTCCCCCTGGGGGCTACACCTTC
- TRBJ1-5 - TRBV27 CASSLQGNQPQHF TGTGCCAGCAGTTTACAGGGAAATCAGCCCCAGCATTTT
- TRBJ2-1 TRBD2 TRBV30 CAWGGLAGISEQFF TGTGCCTGGGGGGGACTAGCGGGAATCAGTGAGCAGTTCTTC
- TRBJ2-3 - TRBV9 CASSVTESTDTQYF TGTGCCAGCAGCGTAACAGAAAGCACAGATACGCAGTATTTT
- TRBJ1-1 - TRBV6-6 CASSYQGNTEAFF TGTGCCAGCAGTTACCAGGGGAACACTGAAGCTTTCTTT
- TRBJ2-2 - TRBV9 CASSVDAGGGTGELFF TGTGCCAGCAGCGTAGACGCAGGAGGGGGCACCGGGGAGCTGTTTTTT
- TRBJ2-7 TRBD2 TRBV12-5 CASGLTSGFYEQYF TGTGCTAGTGGCCTGACTAGCGGTTTCTACGAGCAGTACTTC
- TRBJ2-5 - TRBV13 CASSFRGDQETQYF TGTGCCAGCAGCTTCCGAGGGGACCAAGAGACCCAGTACTTC
- TRBJ2-7 - TRBV30 CAWSGVVSSTYEQYF TGTGCCTGGAGTGGCGTCGTAAGCTCTACCTACGAGCAGTACTTC
- TRBJ2-7 - TRBV5-8 CASSFAGPYEQYF TGTGCCAGCAGCTTTGCAGGGCCCTACGAGCAGTACTTC
- TRBJ2-1 TRBD2 TRBV11-2 CASSLVSAGASYNEQFF TGTGCCAGCAGCTTAGTTTCAGCGGGAGCGTCCTACAATGAGCAGTTCTTC
few TRBJ2-7 - TRBV7-9 CAEGFSYEQYF TGTGCCGAGGGATTCTCCTACGAGCAGTACTTC
- TRBJ2-5 - TRBV7-6 CASSLGRSPFKETQYF TGTGCCAGCAGCTTAGGACGTTCCCCCTTCAAAGAGACCCAGTACTTC
once TRBJ1-4 - TRBV19 CASSPLTGRENEKLFF TGTGCCAGTAGCCCACTAACCGGGAGGGAGAATGAAAAACTGTTTTTT